The sequence of this T cell receptor (beta chain) was determined in a study of cytomegalovirus exposure and HLA in healthy donors. Overall study results and limits: An analysis was carried out at a later point. It showed that HLA-associated TCR beta chains were more clonally expanded than equally common non-associated chains. Later analysis placed DRB1 highest and HLA-C lowest in TCR association rates, which differed by HLA locus. CMV antigen specificity was confirmed in vitro for a few CMV-associated chains.

Both 60 Vbeta primers and 13 Jbeta primers went into the PCR. Sequencing used immunoSEQ multiplex PCR; TCRdb keeps in-frame clones, though not all of them. This listing includes over 60,000 clones. With regard to this clone: Antigen unknown.

Though nominally healthy at sampling, donors likely had unrecorded immune exposures. The V gene lost 4 bases and the J gene lost 1 base, with 12 bases spanning the gap. The CDR3 extends over 15 amino acids. Germline-derived CDR1 and CDR2 are SGHRS and YFSETQ. The TCR sequence derives from a female donor in good health and CMV-seropositive. Sequenced input: PBMCs. This sequence joins TRBV5-1 and TRBJ1-3; TRBD1 might be the D (5 bases). DNA for the CDR3: TGCGCCAGCAGCAACTCAGGGTTATCTGGAAACACCATATATTTT. It yields the protein CASSNSGLSGNTIYF.